The 28 T cell receptor beta chains in this list originate from one sample, sequenced in a study of blood T cell repertoires in COVID-19. Data came from immunoSEQ multiplex PCR; TCRdb stores just in-frame clones and leaves some out. The sample lists around 150,000 clones; about 87% were seen once. Sequencing was performed on peripheral blood. These receptors all come from a woman aged 60-75 years who had recovered from COVID-19.

J is TRBJ2-3 and V is TRBV30, with a weak D call TRBD2 (6 bases). The length of the CDR3 is 14 residues. Per germline, CDR1 GTSNPN and CDR2 SVGIG (reference sequence). Trimming shortened V by 7 bases and J by 0 bases, and 14 bases separated the two germline ends. CDR3 region: CASPDSGSTDTQYF. The DNA of the CDR3 is TGTGCCTCCCCGGATAGCGGTAGCACAGATACGCAGTATTTT.

The chain recombines TRBV5-1 with TRBJ1-6; 7 nucleotides match TRBD1. V gave up 4 bases and J gave up 7 bases; unmatched junction bases: 8. There are 15 residues in the CDR3. Germline V gene data show CDR1 as SGHRS and CDR2 as YFSETQ. This chain's CDR3 is CASSVDGQENSPLHF. Written as DNA, the CDR3 is TGCGCCAGCAGCGTGGACGGACAGGAGAATTCACCCCTCCACTTT.

This clone was counted a few times. The V gene is TRBV13, the J gene TRBJ1-6; the D gene is possibly TRBD1 (5 bases). The CDR3 runs 19 residues. The V and J ends lost 5 bases and 8 bases respectively, with 28 bases between them. The germline gives CDR1 PRHDT, CDR2 FYEKMQ (reference sequence). The CDR3 here is CASSHGGISLPLGDSPLHF. CDR3 sequence (DNA): TGTGCCAGCAGCCATGGAGGGATTTCCCTTCCCCTAGGGGATTCACCCCTCCACTTT.

This chain joins TRBV24-1 and TRBJ2-1; 9 nucleotides align to TRBD2. The CDR3 length is 17 residues. Germline CDR1 and CDR2: KGHDR and SFDVKD. The J segment lost 6 bases and the V segment lost 5 bases, leaving 13 bases of the junction unmatched. In DNA form, the CDR3 reads TGTGCCACCAGTGGTGGACTGGCTAGCGGGGTGCCCAATGAGCAGTTCTTC. Protein sequence: CATSGGLASGVPNEQFF.

V is TRBV7-9 and J is TRBJ1-2, with no clear D. Trimming removed 3 bases at V and 8 bases at J, with 19 bases between. This CDR3 comprises 15 residues. CDR1 and CDR2 (germline): SEHNR, FQNEAQ (reference sequence). This chain's CDR3 is CASSFYSGQIGGYTF. CDR3 DNA sequence: TGTGCCAGCAGCTTTTATAGCGGGCAGATAGGCGGCTACACCTTC.

The chain links TRBV6-2 or TRBV6-3 to TRBJ2-2; D is unclear. Trimming took off 6 bases at V and 5 bases at J, with 7 bases between the two ends. CDR1 is MNHEY and CDR2 is SVGEGT in the germline V gene. The CDR3 covers 12 residues. CDR3 protein: CASSPMTGELFF. CDR3 nucleotide sequence: TGTGCCAGCAGCCCCATGACCGGGGAGCTGTTTTTT.

Worth noting for this clone: Mismatch with germline at one junction end may stem from a read error. The chain couples TRBV27 to TRBJ2-5, with D tentatively TRBD1 (6 bases). The CDR3 is made up of 15 amino acids. Per germline, CDR1 MNHEY and CDR2 SMNVEV (reference sequence). The CDR3 coding sequence is TGTGCCAGCAGTCTATCCTTAGGGACACGGGAGACCCAGTACTTC. Translated: CASSLSLGTRETQYF.

The chain carries TRBV2 and TRBJ1-5, with D hard to call. Per germline, CDR1 SNHLY and CDR2 FYNNEI. The V end was cut by 4 bases, the J end by 4 bases, with 8 bases between. The CDR3 has 13 residues. CDR3 sequence: CASSAEGNQPQHF. In nucleotides, the CDR3 is TGTGCCAGCAGTGCGGAGGGTAATCAGCCCCAGCATTTT.

The gene calls are TRBV27 and TRBJ2-2, with D uncertain. The CDR3 covers 12 residues. The germline CDR1 and CDR2 sequences are MNHEY and SMNVEV (reference sequence). With 3 bases removed from V and 7 bases from J, the gap between germline ends came to 6 bases. The DNA for the CDR3 is TGTGCCAGCAGTTTCGTTTTCGGGGAGCTGTTTTTT. Its protein is CASSFVFGELFF.

This clone is a singleton in its sample. The gene calls are TRBV7-2 and TRBJ1-4; 8 positions match TRBD1. The trim removed 5 bases at V and 6 bases at J, leaving 5 bases unmatched. Germline CDR1 reads SGHTA; CDR2 reads FQGNSA. The CDR3 runs 14 residues. Here the CDR3 reads CASSPDRGDEKLFF. The CDR3 bases are TGTGCCAGCAGCCCCGACAGGGGTGATGAAAAACTGTTTTTT. Variable domain in full (rest from reference TRBV7-2 and TRBJ1-4): GAGVSQSPSNKVTEKGKDVELRCDPISGHTALYWYRQSLGQGLEFLIYFQGNSAPDKSGLPSDRFSAERTGGSVSTLTIQRTQQEDSAVYLCASSPDRGDEKLFFGSGTQLSVL.

This clone was seen only once. The gene calls are TRBV28 and TRBJ1-6; D unclear. Trimming cost V 1 base and J 6 bases, with 13 bases left between them. Germline CDR1 reads MDHEN; CDR2 reads SYDVKM. The CDR3 sequence is 16 residues long. The CDR3 loop is CASSLSFPGVNSPLHF. In DNA form, the CDR3 reads TGTGCCAGCAGTTTATCATTTCCCGGGGTTAATTCACCCCTCCACTTT.

The chain joins TRBV21-1 to TRBJ2-1; the table names TRBD1, a call not compared with the DNA. TRBV21-1 is labeled a pseudogene. This CDR3 is built from 14 residues. The CDR3 nucleotides are TGTGCCAGCAGCAGCGGGACAGATTTCAATGAGCAGTTCTTC. Protein product: CASSSGTDFNEQFF.

In DNA form, the CDR3 reads TGTGCCAGTAGTGTCCGGACAGGGTTATTGGTGGAGACCCAGTACTTC. Translated: CASSVRTGLLVETQYF. This chain links TRBV19 with TRBJ2-5; 8 bases map to TRBD1. V was clipped by 5 bases and J by 5 bases; unmatched bases: 13. In germline, CDR1 is LNHDA, CDR2 SQIVND (reference sequence). This CDR3 has 16 amino acids.

The rearrangement uses TRBV28 and TRBJ1-1; D may be TRBD1 (6 bases). The CDR3 covers 16 residues. Trimming stripped 4 bases from V and 1 base from J, with 16 bases between. Germline V gene data show CDR1 as MDHEN and CDR2 as SYDVKM. The CDR3 protein is CASSYGGGGWNTEAFF. The CDR3, as DNA: TGTGCCAGCAGTTACGGGGGGGGCGGCTGGAACACTGAAGCTTTCTTT. The full variable domain, rest sourced from reference TRBV28 and TRBJ1-1, is DVKVTQSSRYLVKRTGEKVFLECVQDMDHENMFWYRQDPGLGLRLIYFSYDVKMKEKGDIPEGYSVSREKKERFSLILESASTNQTSMYLCASSYGGGGWNTEAFFGQGTRLTVV.

The genes are TRBV18 and TRBJ2-1, with D uncertain. Germline assignment: CDR1 KGHSH and CDR2 LQKENI. CDR3 size: 12 residues. V was clipped by 8 bases and J by 5 bases, with 10 bases between them. The CDR3 region has the DNA TGTGCCAGCAATCAGGTTAACAATGAGCAGTTCTTC. Its protein product is CASNQVNNEQFF.

This chain links TRBV19 with TRBJ2-3; tentatively, D is TRBD2 (7 bases). The V end was cut by 5 bases, the J end by 0 bases, with 15 bases between. The CDR3 is made up of 16 amino acids. CDR1 and CDR2 (germline): LNHDA, SQIVND (reference sequence). The CDR3 DNA follows: TGTGCCAGTAGTGTGGGCGGGGGCCGTAGCACAGATACGCAGTATTTT. Translating gives CASSVGGGRSTDTQYF.

This clone has just one count. The chain carries TRBV5-6 and TRBJ1-4; 10 bases are a match to TRBD1. This CDR3 has 15 amino acids. J lost 7 bases, V lost 3 bases, and 6 bases had no gene match. CDR1 SGHDT and CDR2 YYEEEE come from the germline V gene. CDR3 sequence (DNA): TGTGCCAGCAGCTACGGCCGGGACAGGGGTGAAAAACTGTTTTTT. Its protein is CASSYGRDRGEKLFF.

The rearrangement uses TRBV2 and TRBJ1-2; 7 bases match TRBD1. The germline V gene encodes CDR1 SNHLY and CDR2 FYNNEI. This CDR3 contains 14 residues. V shed 5 bases, J shed 4 bases, and the junction held 7 bases outside the gene matches. In DNA form, the CDR3 reads TGTGCCAGCAGTAACGAGGGGGCGGCCTATGGCTACACCTTC. Its protein is CASSNEGAAYGYTF.

The chain joins TRBV4-2 to TRBJ1-4; D might be TRBD1 (5 bases). From germline, CDR1 is LGHNA and CDR2 YNFKEQ. This CDR3 has 14 amino acids. With 1 base removed from V and 5 bases from J, the gap between germline ends came to 8 bases. This chain's CDR3 is CASSQGGQNEKLFF. The CDR3 DNA sequence: TGTGCCAGCAGCCAAGGGGGCCAGAATGAAAAACTGTTTTTT.

For the CDR3, the DNA is TGTGCCAGCAGCCTGAGGCAGCCCGGATTTAATTCACCCCTCCACTTT. The encoded protein is CASSLRQPGFNSPLHF. The chain has TRBV7-2 and TRBJ1-6, with D unresolved. The CDR3 runs to 16 residues. With 5 bases removed from V and 6 bases from J, the gap between germline ends came to 17 bases. Germline CDR1 reads SGHTA; CDR2 reads FQGNSA.

The CDR3 sequence: CASSERLAFYNEQFF. Here the CDR3 DNA reads TGTGCCAGCAGTGAAAGACTAGCGTTCTACAATGAGCAGTTCTTC. V is TRBV2 and J is TRBJ2-1; 8 bases are a match to TRBD2. Germline trimming cut 2 bases from V and 3 bases from J; bases unmatched to any gene: 3. Germline CDR1 and CDR2: SNHLY and FYNNEI. This CDR3 region has 15 residues. The variable domain in full, with the rest retrieved from reference TRBV2 and TRBJ2-1, is EPEVTQTPSHQVTQMGQEVILRCVPISNHLYFYWYRQILGQKVEFLVSFYNNEISEKSEIFDDQFSVERPDGSNFTLKIRSTKLEDSAMYFCASSERLAFYNEQFFGPGTRLTVL.

CDR3 in DNA: TGTGCCAGCAGCTTGAGAGGGGGTTCCGAGCAGTACTTC. Amino acids: CASSLRGGSEQYF. The rearrangement links TRBV5-4 to TRBJ2-7; TRBD1 is a possible D gene (6 bases). Trimming took 1 base from V and 6 from J, leaving 11 bases between them. Germline lookup yields CDR1 SGHNT and CDR2 YYREEE (reference sequence). The CDR3 consists of 13 residues. The variable domain in full, with the rest retrieved from reference TRBV5-4 and TRBJ2-7, is ETGVTQSPTHLIKTRGQQVTLRCSSQSGHNTVSWYQQALGQGPQFIFQYYREEENGRGNFPPRFSGLQFPNYSSELNVNALELDDSALYLCASSLRGGSEQYFGPGTRLTVT.

This chain joins TRBV6-6 and TRBJ2-1; tentatively, D is TRBD1 (5 bases). The V gene lost 2 bases and the J gene lost 3 bases, with 5 bases spanning the gap. From germline, CDR1 is MNHNY and CDR2 SVGAGI (reference sequence). The CDR3 is 13 residues long. CDR3 residues: CASSYDSYNEQFF. DNA of the CDR3: TGTGCCAGCAGTTACGACAGCTACAATGAGCAGTTCTTC.

V is TRBV3-1 (or the pseudogene TRBV3-2) and J is TRBJ2-3; D call uncertain. Trimming left V 1 base short and J 2 bases short, with 10 bases between. Germline V gives CDR1 LGHDT, CDR2 YNNKEL (reference sequence). The CDR3 sequence is 15 residues long. The CDR3 spells CASSQGTVNTDTQYF. CDR3 coding DNA: TGTGCCAGCAGCCAAGGTACAGTCAACACAGATACGCAGTATTTT.

The rearrangement links TRBV30 to TRBJ1-2, with D hard to call. Trimming pared 2 bases from V and 6 bases from J, leaving 13 bases between. The length of the CDR3 is 13 residues. CDR1 is GTSNPN, CDR2 SVGIG, per germline (reference sequence). CDR3 region: CAWSLGVGDGYTF. The DNA of the CDR3 is TGTGCCTGGAGTCTTGGGGTCGGGGATGGCTACACCTTC.

The rearrangement links TRBV10-3 to TRBJ2-3, with a possible D match to TRBD2 (5 bases). The CDR3 sequence is 14 residues long. The V gene lost 8 bases and the J gene lost 5 bases, with 17 bases spanning the gap. In germline, CDR1 is ENHRY, CDR2 SYGVKD. The CDR3 coding sequence is TGTGCCATCCGGGGTGTTATCAGTGGAGATACGCAGTATTTT. This encodes CAIRGVISGDTQYF.

This chain uses TRBV3-1 (or the pseudogene TRBV3-2) with TRBJ1-4; TRBD1 matches at 8 bases. Per the germline V gene, CDR1 is LGHDT and CDR2 is YNNKEL (reference sequence). The CDR3 contains 14 residues. V dropped 4 bases and J dropped 8; count of bases not matched to a gene: 6. The CDR3 coding sequence is TGTGCCAGCAGCCGCCAGGGGGCTGGGGAAAAACTGTTTTTT. Protein sequence: CASSRQGAGEKLFF.

The chain carries TRBV21-1 and TRBJ2-5; whether TRBD1, the table's D call, matches the DNA was not checked. TRBV21-1 is labeled a pseudogene. The CDR3 has 14 residues. This CDR3 reads CASSIPGIGETQYF. The CDR3 DNA follows: TGTGCCAGCAGCATCCCAGGAATTGGGGAGACCCAGTACTTC.